A selection of T cell receptor beta chains follows, all from one sample in a study of OX40 agonist ivuxolimab in advanced cancers. Produced via immunoSEQ multiplex PCR; TCRdb's table is partial and in-frame only. The table includes some 90,000 clones, approximately 90% detected once. Material: CD4+ or CD8+ T cells sorted from blood, obtained in a trial of the OX40 agonist ivuxolimab. The origin of the receptors is an adult with an advanced solid tumor such as melanoma, head and neck, liver or kidney cancer. CDR3s leave out the opening cysteine and the closing phenylalanine or tryptophan. Clone size is stated in some rows and not others, as once, few, many or a class when expanded.

>TRBJ2-7|-|TRBV7-2
ASSRTDYEQY
>TRBJ1-2|once|TRBV27
ASSSFGQGDYGYT
>TRBJ2-6|once|TRBV5-1
ASSLARDSFSGANVLT
>TRBJ2-1|-|TRBV6-5
ASSYDRSSYNEQF
>TRBJ2-4|-|TRBV7-2
ASSLAWGQGLAKNIQY
>TRBJ2-3|-|TRBV2
ASRDRSSTDTQY
>TRBJ1-5|-|TRBV27
ATRGVGQPQH
>TRBJ2-7|-|TRBV10-2
ASSESGRSYEQY
>TRBJ1-2|-|TRBV20-1
SARVMGGGT
>TRBJ1-5|-|TRBV30
AWSVGGFNQPQH
>TRBJ1-2|-|TRBV7-9
ASSLNPGGDRDGYT
>TRBJ2-5|-|TRBV14
ASSHTETQY
>TRBJ2-7|-|TRBV10-2
ASSEQGREQY
>TRBJ2-5|-|TRBV19
ASSAGGTSRSETQY
>TRBJ1-4|-|TRBV11-2
ASSLAGGQEEKLF
>TRBJ2-2|-|TRBV11-2
ASSLVSSGITGELF
>TRBJ2-2|-|TRBV9
ASSTSGTGLEDSPWELF
>TRBJ2-5|-|TRBV9
ASSVAPGGQTQY
>TRBJ1-4|-|TRBV7-9
ASSLAGGTTNEKLF
>TRBJ1-1|once|TRBV20-1
RVANTEAF
>TRBJ1-3|-|TRBV18
ASSYQDSGNTIY
>TRBJ2-1|-|TRBV10-3
AITPASGRDSYNEQF
>TRBJ1-1|-|TRBV19
ASSTSEGNTEAF
>TRBJ2-7|few|TRBV2
ASSVEGVQY